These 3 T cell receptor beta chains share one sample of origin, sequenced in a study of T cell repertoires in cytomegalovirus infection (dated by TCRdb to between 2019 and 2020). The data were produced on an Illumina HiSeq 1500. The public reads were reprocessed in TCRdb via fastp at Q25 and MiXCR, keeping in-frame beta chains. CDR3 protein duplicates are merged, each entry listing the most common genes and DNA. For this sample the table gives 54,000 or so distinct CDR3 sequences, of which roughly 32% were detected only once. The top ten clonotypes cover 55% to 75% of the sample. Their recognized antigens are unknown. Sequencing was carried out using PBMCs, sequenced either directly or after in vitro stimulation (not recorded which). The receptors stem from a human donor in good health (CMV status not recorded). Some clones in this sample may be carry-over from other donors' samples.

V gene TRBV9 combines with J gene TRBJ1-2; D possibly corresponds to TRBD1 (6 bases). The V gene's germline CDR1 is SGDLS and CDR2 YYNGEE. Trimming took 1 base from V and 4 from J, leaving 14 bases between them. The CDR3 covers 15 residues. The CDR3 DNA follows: TGTGCCAGCAGCGTATACGGACAGAACTCCTATGGCTACACCTTC. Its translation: CASSVYGQNSYGYTF.

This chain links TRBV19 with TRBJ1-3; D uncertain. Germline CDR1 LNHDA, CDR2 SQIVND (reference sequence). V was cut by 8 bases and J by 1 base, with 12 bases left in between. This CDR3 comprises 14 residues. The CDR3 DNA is TGTGCCAGTTGCACAGCCGCATCTGGAAACACCATATATTTT. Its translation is CASCTAASGNTIYF.

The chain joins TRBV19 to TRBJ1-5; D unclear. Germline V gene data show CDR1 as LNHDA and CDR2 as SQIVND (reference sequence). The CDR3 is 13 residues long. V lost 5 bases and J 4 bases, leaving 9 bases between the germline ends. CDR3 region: CASSVELNQPQHF. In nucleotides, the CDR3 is TGTGCCAGTAGTGTGGAGTTGAATCAGCCCCAGCATTTT.